The clone carrying this TCR beta chain has at least ten counts. Its target is not known. Quantitative barcoded 5'-RACE was used to prepare TCR beta libraries. MiXCR, run by TCRdb on the 5' RACE reads, gives a single entry per CDR3 protein. The sample lists 250,000 to 350,000 distinct CDR3 sequences, more than 20% seen once, with roughly 3.6% in the top ten. This CDR3 contains 14 residues. Per germline, CDR1 DFQATT and CDR2 SNEGSKA (reference sequence). V lost 4 bases, J lost 4 bases, and 14 bases lay in between. This entry comes from a study of CD8 T cells in ankylosing spondylitis. The study's findings and limits: In ankylosing spondylitis blood, a motif of 7 to 9 highly homologous TCR beta variants appeared characteristic.

The chain couples TRBV20-1 to TRBJ2-1, with D tentatively TRBD2 (6 bases). Sequenced material: blood, either unsorted or a sorted T cell fraction (not recorded which). This TCR derives from a female donor with ankylosing spondylitis or in good health (not recorded which). The CDR3 is CSATILASYNEQFF. CDR3 DNA: TGCAGTGCTACGATTCTAGCGAGTTACAATGAGCAGTTCTTC.